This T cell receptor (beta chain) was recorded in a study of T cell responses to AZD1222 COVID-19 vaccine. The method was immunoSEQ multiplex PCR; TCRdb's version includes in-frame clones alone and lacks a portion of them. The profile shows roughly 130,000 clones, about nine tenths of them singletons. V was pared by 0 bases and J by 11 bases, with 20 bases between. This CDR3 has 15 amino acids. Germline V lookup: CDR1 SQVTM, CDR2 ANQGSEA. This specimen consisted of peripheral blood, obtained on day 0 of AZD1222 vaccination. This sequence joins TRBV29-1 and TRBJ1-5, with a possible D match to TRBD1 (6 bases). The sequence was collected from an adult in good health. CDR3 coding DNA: TGCAGCGTTGAAGATAATAACAGGGATGGCGGTGCCCAGCATTTT. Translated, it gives CSVEDNNRDGGAQHF. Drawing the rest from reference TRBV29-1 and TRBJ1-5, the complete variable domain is SAVISQKPSRDICQRGTSLTIQCQVDSQVTMMFWYRQQPGQSLTLIATANQGSEATYESGFVIDKFPISRPNLTFSTLTVSNMSPEDSSIYLCSVEDNNRDGGAQHFGDGTRLSIL.